This TCR beta chain was sequenced during a study of T-cell memory formation after mild COVID-19. CDR1 is SEHNR, CDR2 FQNEAQ, per germline (reference sequence). Trimming stripped 0 bases from V and 2 bases from J, with 8 bases between. The CDR3 loop spans 15 amino acids. On this clonotype itself: Its target is unknown.

TCRdb processed the 5' RACE reads anew with MiXCR; each CDR3 protein has one entry. The table lists about 610,000 distinct CDR3 sequences, 17% of them singletons. The study's findings and limits: Pre-infection memory already had some responding clones, implying cross-reactive memory joined.

The sequence was collected from an adult woman who had mild COVID-19 (a few samples of this study predate the infection). Cell type and time point are not known. The gene calls are TRBV7-9 and TRBJ1-3; D is unresolved. The sample comprised PBMCs or a T cell subset sorted from them (not recorded which). In nucleotides, the CDR3 is TGTGCCAGCAGCTTAGCGAGGGCTACTGGAAACACCATATATTTT. Translated, it gives CASSLARATGNTIYF.